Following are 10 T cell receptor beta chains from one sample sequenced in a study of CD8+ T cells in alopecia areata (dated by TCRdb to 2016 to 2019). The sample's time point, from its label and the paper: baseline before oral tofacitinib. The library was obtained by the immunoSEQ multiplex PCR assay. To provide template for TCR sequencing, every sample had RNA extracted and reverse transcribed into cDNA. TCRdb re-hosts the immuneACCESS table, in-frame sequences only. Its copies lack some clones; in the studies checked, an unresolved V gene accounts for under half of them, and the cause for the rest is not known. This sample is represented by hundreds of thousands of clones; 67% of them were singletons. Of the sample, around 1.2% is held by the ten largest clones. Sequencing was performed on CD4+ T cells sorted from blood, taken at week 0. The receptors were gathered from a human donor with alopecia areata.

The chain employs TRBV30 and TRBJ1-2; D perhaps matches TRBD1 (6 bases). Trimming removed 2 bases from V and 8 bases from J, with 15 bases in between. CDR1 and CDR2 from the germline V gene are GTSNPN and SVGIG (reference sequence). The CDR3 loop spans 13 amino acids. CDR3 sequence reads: CAWSRGLGPGYTF. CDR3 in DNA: TGTGCCTGGAGTCGGGGGCTCGGGCCGGGCTACACCTTC.

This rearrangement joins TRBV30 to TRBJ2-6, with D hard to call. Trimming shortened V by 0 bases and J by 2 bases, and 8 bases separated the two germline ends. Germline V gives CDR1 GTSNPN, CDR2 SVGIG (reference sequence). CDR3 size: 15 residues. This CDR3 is CAWSVNGPGANVLTF. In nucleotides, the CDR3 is TGTGCCTGGAGTGTTAACGGGCCTGGGGCCAACGTCCTGACTTTC.

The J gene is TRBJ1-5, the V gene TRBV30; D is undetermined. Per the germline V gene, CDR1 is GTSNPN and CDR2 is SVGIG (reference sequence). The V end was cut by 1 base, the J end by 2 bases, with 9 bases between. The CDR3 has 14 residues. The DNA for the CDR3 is TGTGCCTGGAGTGAGGTTTCTGGCAATCAGCCCCAGCATTTT. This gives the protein CAWSEVSGNQPQHF.

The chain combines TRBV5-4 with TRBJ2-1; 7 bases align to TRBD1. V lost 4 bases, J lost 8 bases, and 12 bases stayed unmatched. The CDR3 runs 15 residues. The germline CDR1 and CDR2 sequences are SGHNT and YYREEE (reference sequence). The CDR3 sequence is CASSHINRDSHEQFF. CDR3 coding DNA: TGTGCCAGCAGCCACATAAACCGGGACAGCCATGAGCAGTTCTTC.

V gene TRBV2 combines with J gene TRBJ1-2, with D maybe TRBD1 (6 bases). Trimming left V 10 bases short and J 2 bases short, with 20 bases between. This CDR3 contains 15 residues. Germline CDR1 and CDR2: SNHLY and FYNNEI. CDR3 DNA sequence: TGTGCCACCCAGAGGGACGGGGGCGCAAACTATGGCTACACCTTC. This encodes CATQRDGGANYGYTF. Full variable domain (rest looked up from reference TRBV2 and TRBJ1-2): EPEVTQTPSHQVTQMGQEVILRCVPISNHLYFYWYRQILGQKVEFLVSFYNNEISEKSEIFDDQFSVERPDGSNFTLKIRSTKLEDSAMYFCATQRDGGANYGYTFGSGTRLTVV.

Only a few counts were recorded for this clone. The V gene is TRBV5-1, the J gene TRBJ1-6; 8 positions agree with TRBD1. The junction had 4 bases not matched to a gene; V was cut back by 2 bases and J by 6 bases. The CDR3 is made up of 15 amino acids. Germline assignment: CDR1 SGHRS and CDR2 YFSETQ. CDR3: CASSLWTGRNSPLHF. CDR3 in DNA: TGCGCCAGCAGCTTATGGACAGGGCGTAATTCACCCCTCCACTTT.

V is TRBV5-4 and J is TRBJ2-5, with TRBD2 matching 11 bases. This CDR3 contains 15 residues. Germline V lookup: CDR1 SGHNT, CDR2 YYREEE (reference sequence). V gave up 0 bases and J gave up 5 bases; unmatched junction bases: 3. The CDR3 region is CASSLVAGGFETQYF. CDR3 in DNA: TGTGCCAGCAGCTTGGTAGCGGGGGGGTTCGAGACCCAGTACTTC.

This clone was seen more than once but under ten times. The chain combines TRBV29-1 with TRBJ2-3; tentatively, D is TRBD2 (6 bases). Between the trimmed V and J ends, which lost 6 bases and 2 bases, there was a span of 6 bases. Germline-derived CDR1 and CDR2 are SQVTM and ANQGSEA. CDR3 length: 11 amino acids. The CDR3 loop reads CSVRDTDTQYF. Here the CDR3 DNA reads TGCAGCGTGCGGGACACAGATACGCAGTATTTT.

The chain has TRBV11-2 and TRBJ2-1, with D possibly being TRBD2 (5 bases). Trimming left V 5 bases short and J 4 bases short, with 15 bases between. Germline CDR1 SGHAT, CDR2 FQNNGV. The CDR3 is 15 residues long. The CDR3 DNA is TGTGCCAGCAGCCGAACTAGGAAGGGATACAATGAGCAGTTCTTC. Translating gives CASSRTRKGYNEQFF.

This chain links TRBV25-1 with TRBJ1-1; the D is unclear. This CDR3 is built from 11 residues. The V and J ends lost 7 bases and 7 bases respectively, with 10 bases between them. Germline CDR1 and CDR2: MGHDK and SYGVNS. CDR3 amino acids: CASTDLGEAFF. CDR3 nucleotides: TGTGCCAGCACTGATCTTGGTGAAGCTTTCTTT.